The clone carrying this T cell receptor beta chain occurred a few times. The source of the sample is a study of cytomegalovirus exposure and HLA in healthy donors. Primers for the PCR totalled 60 Vbeta and 13 Jbeta. The table came from immunoSEQ multiplex PCR; TCRdb's copy has only in-frame clones and leaves some out. Counted here are some 120,000 clones, under 20% occurring once; the ten biggest clones make up approximately 2.9%. The CDR3 consists of 16 residues. The germline V gene encodes CDR1 KGHSH and CDR2 LQKENI. V lost 1 base and J 0 bases, leaving 10 bases between the germline ends. This clonotype was obtained from a female donor in good health and CMV-seropositive. The material sequenced was PBMCs. The rearrangement joins TRBV18 to TRBJ1-5; a weak D match, TRBD1 (5 bases). CDR3 in amino acids: CASSPLDQGSNQPQHF. Written as DNA, the CDR3 is TGTGCCAGCTCACCACTAGATCAGGGTAGCAATCAGCCCCAGCATTTT.